This TCR beta chain was captured by sequencing in a study of T-cell memory formation after mild COVID-19. Study results and limitations: Whether second-wave clones peaking at day 37 were SARS-CoV-2 specific went unconfirmed. Clones that contracted from day 15 to 85 were balanced CD4/CD8, while later expanders leaned CD4+. Those CD4+ clones that contracted were mainly in CM and EM (CD8+ ones in EMRA).

Turning to this clonotype: The antigen remains undetermined.

cDNA libraries for TCR alpha and TCR beta, carrying sample barcodes and UMIs, came from 5'RACE with constant-segment primers. TCRdb passed the 5' RACE reads through MiXCR, listing each CDR3 protein once. The sample contains approximately 350,000 distinct CDR3 sequences, 10% to 15% of which appear only once. The receptor was isolated from a man in his late teens or twenties who had mild COVID-19 (a few samples of this study predate the infection). Cell type and time point are not known. Sequenced material: PBMCs or a T cell subset sorted from them (not recorded which).

The CDR3 DNA is TGTGCCAGCAGGGAAACGGGGGATACAGATACGCAGTATTTT. Protein sequence: CASRETGDTDTQYF. The chain combines TRBV2 with TRBJ2-3; D possibly corresponds to TRBD2 (6 bases). Per the germline V gene, CDR1 is SNHLY and CDR2 is FYNNEI. The CDR3 is 14 amino acids. With 6 bases removed from V and 3 bases from J, the gap between germline ends came to 13 bases.